The 24 T cell receptor beta chains in this list originate from one sample, sequenced in a study of glioma-infiltrating T cells after dendritic cell vaccination. Profiling relied on immunoSEQ multiplex PCR, and the TCRdb table lists in-frame clones only, not all of them. The sample has about 82,000 clones; about 90% are singletons. The sample was blood, taken before dendritic cell vaccination. These receptors were taken from a human donor with glioblastoma.

The chain links TRBV9 to TRBJ2-1; 10 nucleotides match TRBD2. Trimming removed 2 bases from V and 7 bases from J; junction bases left unmatched: 3. Germline CDR1 is SGDLS and CDR2 is YYNGEE. The CDR3 loop spans 14 amino acids. CDR3 bases: TGTGCCAGCAGCGTTAGCGGGAGGACGAATGAGCAGTTCTTC. Amino acids: CASSVSGRTNEQFF.

The count of this clone is one. This chain joins TRBV12-1 and TRBJ1-1; TRBD1, the table's D call, was not compared with the DNA. TRBV12-1 is recorded as a pseudogene. CDR3 length: 15 residues. This chain's CDR3 is CASSQKGAMNTEAFF. DNA of the CDR3: TGTGCCAGCAGCCAAAAGGGGGCAATGAACACTGAAGCTTTCTTT.

As for this clone: Sequence at one end of the junction differs from germline and may be a read error. In the same sample, other DNA sequences code for this CDR3. The chain links TRBV19 to TRBJ1-3; D gene uncertain. The germline V gene encodes CDR1 LNHDA and CDR2 SQIVND (reference sequence). CDR3 length: 16 amino acids. CDR3 sequence: CASSMLGRHSGNTIYF. CDR3 nucleotide sequence: TGTGCCAGCAGTATGCTGGGCAGACACTCTGGAAACACCATATATTTT. The complete variable domain, with remaining parts taken from reference TRBV19 and TRBJ1-3, reads DGGITQSPKYLFRKEGQNVTLSCEQNLNHDAMYWYRQDPGQGLRLIYYSQIVNDFQKGDIAEGYSVSREKKESFPLTVTSAQKNPTAFYLCASSMLGRHSGNTIYFGEGSWLTVV.

This chain joins TRBV30 and TRBJ1-1, with D uncertain. There are 19 residues in the CDR3. The germline gives CDR1 GTSNPN, CDR2 SVGIG (reference sequence). Trimming took off 5 bases at V and 0 bases at J, with 28 bases between the two ends. The CDR3 nucleotides read TGTGCCTGGTCGTATTGGAATACACGGGAGTTCCACATGAACACTGAAGCTTTCTTT. Protein: CAWSYWNTREFHMNTEAFF. Together with reference TRBV30 and TRBJ1-1, the CDR3 gives the full variable domain: SQTIHQWPATLVQPVGSPLSLECTVEGTSNPNLYWYRQAAGRGLQLLFYSVGIGQISSEVPQNLSASRPQDRQFILSSKKLLLSDSGFYLCAWSYWNTREFHMNTEAFFGQGTRLTVV.

This CDR3 reads CASSPGQGPLNEQFF. The CDR3 DNA sequence: TGTGCCAGCAGCCCGGGACAGGGGCCGCTAAATGAGCAGTTCTTC. This chain joins TRBV5-5 and TRBJ2-1; 10 bases map to TRBD1. CDR3 length: 15 amino acids. V trimming: 4 bases; J trimming: 7 bases; junction bases outside the gene matches: 8. Germline lookup yields CDR1 SGHKS and CDR2 YYEKEE (reference sequence).

The rearrangement joins TRBV30 to TRBJ2-1; TRBD2 matches 9 bases. The ends lost 0 bases at V and 5 bases at J; junction bases unmatched: 5. CDR1 and CDR2 (germline): GTSNPN, SVGIG (reference sequence). The CDR3 consists of 15 residues. CDR3 nucleotide sequence: TGTGCCTGGAGTGTGCCTAGCGGGGACGACAATGAGCAGTTCTTC. It yields the protein CAWSVPSGDDNEQFF.

The chain is built from TRBV5-1 and TRBJ2-1; 9 bases fit TRBD2. The V gene's germline CDR1 is SGHRS and CDR2 YFSETQ. This CDR3 has 15 amino acids. The V gene end was trimmed by 7 bases and the J gene end by 15 bases; junction bases not matched to a gene: 20. The CDR3 is CASRRWASTGTSPFF. The CDR3, as DNA: TGCGCCAGCCGGCGGTGGGCGTCTACCGGGACTAGCCCGTTCTTC.

This sequence joins TRBV5-1 and TRBJ2-2; TRBD2 matches at 14 bases. Per germline, CDR1 SGHRS and CDR2 YFSETQ. This CDR3 comprises 18 residues. After removal of 4 bases from V and 0 bases from J, the junction contained 5 bases not matched to a gene. In DNA, the CDR3 is TGCGCCAGCAGCATTCGGACTAGCGGGGGGCCGAACACCGGGGAGCTGTTTTTT. As protein: CASSIRTSGGPNTGELFF.

The chain carries TRBV10-3 and TRBJ1-2, with TRBD1 matching 8 bases. The CDR3 consists of 13 residues. Germline assignment: CDR1 ENHRY and CDR2 SYGVKD. J was trimmed by 8 bases and V by 9 bases; bases with no gene match: 11. The CDR3 loop is CAIKRQGRIGYTF. In nucleotides, the CDR3 is TGTGCCATTAAAAGACAGGGGAGGATAGGCTACACCTTC.

This rearrangement joins TRBV6-5 to TRBJ2-1; no clear D. V shed 6 bases and J shed 5 bases, with 5 bases lying between them. The CDR3 covers 11 residues. CDR1 is MNHEY and CDR2 is SVGAGI in the germline V gene. The CDR3 nucleotides are TGTGCCAGCAGCCGAGACAATGAGCAGTTCTTC. Translated: CASSRDNEQFF.

This sequence joins TRBV29-1 and TRBJ1-2; a possible D gene is TRBD1 (5 bases). Germline CDR1 and CDR2: SQVTM and ANQGSEA. Trimming shortened V by 6 bases and J by 1 base, and 12 bases separated the two germline ends. This CDR3 contains 13 residues. The CDR3 loop is CSVEDTFNYGYTF. DNA for the CDR3: TGCAGCGTCGAGGACACCTTTAACTATGGCTACACCTTC.

The chain has TRBV27 and TRBJ2-7, with D possibly being TRBD2 (5 bases). The germline gives CDR1 MNHEY, CDR2 SMNVEV (reference sequence). The CDR3 extends over 14 amino acids. The V and J ends lost 5 bases and 3 bases respectively, with 14 bases between them. The CDR3 loop is CASSPGLSRYEQYF. The CDR3 DNA reads TGTGCCAGCAGTCCAGGACTGAGCCGCTACGAGCAGTACTTC.

The V and J genes are TRBV5-4 and TRBJ2-7; 8 nucleotides line up with TRBD2. Germline CDR1 reads SGHNT; CDR2 reads YYREEE (reference sequence). CDR3 length: 13 residues. The J segment lost 1 base and the V segment lost 5 bases, leaving 2 bases of the junction unmatched. The CDR3 spells CASRVAGSYEQYF. CDR3 DNA sequence: TGTGCCAGCAGAGTAGCGGGGTCCTACGAGCAGTACTTC.

CDR3 region: CASSLSLAGAGTGELFF. In DNA form, the CDR3 reads TGCGCCAGCAGCTTGTCGCTAGCGGGAGCGGGCACCGGGGAGCTGTTTTTT. The chain is built from TRBV5-1 and TRBJ2-2, with 10 positions matching TRBD2. From germline, CDR1 is SGHRS and CDR2 YFSETQ. After removal of 1 base from V and 4 bases from J, the junction contained 7 bases not matched to a gene. This CDR3 has 17 residues.

The J gene is TRBJ2-7, the V gene TRBV4-1, with D possibly being TRBD2 (5 bases). This CDR3 spans 16 amino acids. The germline V and J ends were trimmed by 3 bases and 3 bases, with 18 bases remaining between them. Per germline, CDR1 MGHRA and CDR2 YSYEKL. CDR3 coding DNA: TGCGCCAGCAGCCAGGCTCCACGGGGTATGAACTACGAGCAGTACTTC. It encodes CASSQAPRGMNYEQYF.

The chain carries TRBV7-9 and TRBJ1-1; D call uncertain. Germline CDR1 is SEHNR and CDR2 is FQNEAQ (reference sequence). There are 13 residues in the CDR3. Deletions cut 2 bases from V and 3 bases from J, with 7 bases between. CDR3: CASSLNSYTEAFF. CDR3 DNA sequence: TGTGCCAGCAGCTTAAATTCATACACTGAAGCTTTCTTT.

This clone was counted only a few times. The rearrangement joins TRBV13 to TRBJ2-3; 15 nucleotides align to TRBD2. V was pared by 5 bases and J by 2 bases, with 5 bases of the junction left unmatched. This CDR3 spans 17 amino acids. Germline CDR1 reads PRHDT; CDR2 reads FYEKMQ (reference sequence). The DNA of the CDR3 is TGTGCCAGCAGCCCAGGACTAGCGGGGGGGCCCACAGATACGCAGTATTTT. Protein sequence: CASSPGLAGGPTDTQYF.

The rearrangement joins TRBV11-3 to TRBJ1-1; no firm D call. Trimming cost V 5 bases and J 1 base, with 8 bases left between them. The CDR3 has 13 residues. Germline assignment: CDR1 SGHNT and CDR2 YENEEA. The DNA for the CDR3 is TGTGCCAGCAGCACCAGAAAGAACACTGAAGCTTTCTTT. It is translated as CASSTRKNTEAFF.

CDR3 sequence reads: CASGRGSNYGYTF. The CDR3 DNA is TGTGCCAGCGGTCGGGGTTCTAACTATGGCTACACCTTC. The genes are TRBV7-8 and TRBJ1-2; no reliable D call. V dropped 8 bases and J dropped 0 bases, with 10 bases sitting between them. This CDR3 contains 13 residues. Germline V gene lookup returns CDR1 SGHVS and CDR2 FQNEAQ.

V is TRBV6-5 and J is TRBJ2-1, with D tentatively TRBD1 (5 bases). CDR3 length: 13 amino acids. Between the trimmed V and J ends, which lost 6 bases and 6 bases, there was a span of 12 bases. The germline CDR1 and CDR2 sequences are MNHEY and SVGAGI. CDR3 nucleotide sequence: TGTGCCAGCAGGCAGGGCCCCTTCAATGAGCAGTTCTTC. The encoded protein is CASRQGPFNEQFF.

Here the CDR3 reads CASTPTLNHYGYTF. The CDR3 nucleotides are TGTGCCAGCACCCCGACTCTAAATCACTATGGCTACACCTTC. V and J are TRBV5-8 and TRBJ1-2; D not resolved. This CDR3 spans 14 amino acids. The ends were cut back, 6 bases at V and 3 bases at J, with 15 bases in the middle. The germline CDR1 and CDR2 sequences are SGHTS and YDEGEE.

This clone was seen just once. This chain connects TRBV6-5 to TRBJ2-7; D unclear. This CDR3 spans 15 amino acids. Germline values: CDR1 MNHEY, CDR2 SVGAGI. V lost 2 bases to trimming and J lost 4 bases, with 15 bases between them. The chain's CDR3 is CASSYGAPPGYEQYF. The CDR3 DNA reads as TGTGCCAGCAGTTACGGAGCTCCACCCGGGTACGAGCAGTACTTC.

The genes are TRBV6-1 and TRBJ1-4, with D possibly TRBD1 on 5 matching bases. Germline lookup yields CDR1 MNHNS and CDR2 SASEGT. The CDR3 sequence is 15 residues long. V lost 1 base to trimming and J lost 6 bases, with 12 bases between them. Here the CDR3 DNA reads TGTGCCAGCAGTGAAGATTGGGGCAGGGATGAAAAACTGTTTTTT. It translates to CASSEDWGRDEKLFF.

The chain joins TRBV27 to TRBJ1-5; D remains unclear. V gave up 4 bases and J gave up 3 bases, with 7 bases separating them. In germline, CDR1 is MNHEY, CDR2 SMNVEV (reference sequence). The CDR3 runs 13 residues. CDR3 protein: CASSWSYNQPQHF. CDR3 in DNA: TGTGCCAGCAGTTGGTCCTACAATCAGCCCCAGCATTTT.